The table lists the clone carrying this T cell receptor (beta chain) with a few counts. Its target is not known. This specimen belongs to a study of response to subunit inactivated influenza vaccine. In TCRdb, the RT-PCR reads were re-called with MiXCR into one record per CDR3 protein. The table includes some 500,000 distinct CDR3 sequences, about 17% detected once. Whole-study findings and limits: After each seasonal influenza vaccination, few new T cells are recruited, the authors suggested.

CDR3 size: 16 residues. V lost 5 bases to trimming and J lost 3 bases; unmatched junction nucleotides: 6. Germline V gene data show CDR1 as MNHEY and CDR2 as SMNVEV (reference sequence). This chain connects TRBV27 to TRBJ2-7; 14 positions agree with TRBD2. Sequencing used CD4+ T cells sorted from PBMCs, obtained about 24 months after vaccination. The clonotype was recovered from a man aged 50-75 years who received an inactivated influenza vaccine. The CDR3 DNA reads as TGTGCCAGCAGTCGACTCGGGACTAGCGGGAGCTACGAGCAGTACTTC. Protein product: CASSRLGTSGSYEQYF.